Presented here are 32 T cell receptor beta chains from one specimen sequenced in a study of T cells in Graves' hyperthyroidism and ophthalmopathy. RNA transcripts provided the source from which TCR beta CDR3 regions were amplified. Using the HTBI primer set, a first-round RT-PCR was run on the TCR CDR3. In TCRdb, the multiplex PCR reads were re-called with MiXCR into one record per CDR3 protein. The sample has about 600,000 distinct CDR3 sequences, more than 12% seen once. Material: blood. The receptor source for this set is a woman aged 50 to 65 with Graves' ophthalmopathy.

This clonotype showed up just once. The J gene is TRBJ2-1, the V gene TRBV6-2 or TRBV6-3; TRBD1 agrees at 7 bases. Germline assignment: CDR1 MNHEY and CDR2 SVGEGT. The CDR3 sequence is 15 residues long. V was clipped by 10 bases and J by 4 bases; unmatched bases: 13. The CDR3 nucleotides are TGTGCCATCGCGGCTCGAGGACAGGCATACAATGAGCAGTTCTTC. Protein: CAIAARGQAYNEQFF.

The V and J genes are TRBV10-3 and TRBJ2-7, with D unclear. V lost 11 bases, J lost 2 bases, and 16 bases lay in between. Germline CDR1 is ENHRY and CDR2 is SYGVKD. The CDR3 contains 13 residues. The CDR3 here is CASLSVLTYEQYF. CDR3 sequence (DNA): TGTGCCTCCCTCTCGGTTTTAACCTACGAGCAGTACTTC.

This clonotype was detected many times. The chain employs TRBV7-2 and TRBJ2-1; tentatively, D is TRBD1 (6 bases). Trimming stripped 5 bases from V and 8 bases from J, with 13 bases between. The CDR3 covers 13 residues. Looked up from germline, CDR1 is SGHTA and CDR2 is FQGNSA. This CDR3 reads CASSPGASDEQFF. CDR3 nucleotide sequence: TGTGCCAGCAGCCCAGGGGCCTCCGATGAGCAGTTCTTC.

This clonotype has more than one count but fewer than ten. The rearrangement uses TRBV5-1 and TRBJ2-5; D ambiguous. This CDR3 contains 15 residues. Trimming cost V 0 bases and J 5 bases, with 14 bases left between them. Germline V gene sequence: CDR1 SGHRS, CDR2 YFSETQ. CDR3 in amino acids: CASSLVSVDEETQYF. The DNA of the CDR3 is TGCGCCAGCAGCTTGGTTTCGGTGGACGAGGAGACCCAGTACTTC.

This clonotype was counted at least ten times. This chain connects TRBV11-3 to TRBJ2-5, with TRBD2 matching over 9 bases. With V trimmed by 3 bases and J by 4 bases, 15 bases remained unmatched. The CDR3 has 18 residues. Germline-derived CDR1 and CDR2 are SGHNT and YENEEA. The CDR3 reads CASSFPHGGGRAPETQYF. The CDR3 coding sequence is TGTGCCAGCAGCTTTCCTCATGGCGGCGGGAGGGCCCCAGAGACCCAGTACTTC.

This clonotype was seen many times. V and J are TRBV11-2 and TRBJ2-7; the D call may be TRBD1 or TRBD2 (5 bases each). Germline V CDR1 and CDR2: SGHAT, FQNNGV. The ends were cut back, 3 bases at V and 3 bases at J, with 6 bases in the middle. This CDR3 is 12 amino acids long. The CDR3 DNA reads TGTGCCAGCAGCTTGGGGGACTACGAGCAGTACTTC. It encodes CASSLGDYEQYF.

This clonotype was detected many times. This chain connects TRBV28 to TRBJ2-7, with TRBD2 identical over 12 bases. This CDR3 region has 13 residues. After removal of 5 bases from V and 9 bases from J, the junction contained 5 bases not matched to a gene. CDR1 MDHEN and CDR2 SYDVKM come from the germline V gene. CDR3 coding DNA: TGTGCCAGCAGTCGACTAGCGGGAGTGGTGCAGTACTTC. Protein product: CASSRLAGVVQYF.

This clonotype was seen ten or more times. The chain is built from TRBV20-1 and TRBJ2-3; TRBD1 or TRBD2 may be the D gene (5 bases each). This CDR3 is built from 15 residues. CDR1 and CDR2 from the germline V gene are DFQATT and SNEGSKA (reference sequence). The ends were cut back, 6 bases at V and 0 bases at J, with 16 bases in the middle. The CDR3 DNA reads TGCAGTGCGCCTCGGGGACCGGAAAGCACAGATACGCAGTATTTT. Translating it yields CSAPRGPESTDTQYF.

V and J are TRBV5-1 and TRBJ2-2; 7 nucleotides line up with TRBD2. In germline, CDR1 is SGHRS, CDR2 YFSETQ. This CDR3 is 14 amino acids long. Unmatched junction bases numbered 4, after V lost 6 bases and J lost 2 bases. Here the CDR3 DNA reads TGCGCCAGCACGAGCGGGGCTAACACCGGGGAGCTGTTTTTT. Its protein is CASTSGANTGELFF.

This clonotype was detected many times. CDR3 nucleotide sequence: TGTGCCAGCAGTTTCCGGACTAGCGGGGTACCCTACAATGAGCAGTTCTTC. This codes for CASSFRTSGVPYNEQFF. V usage is TRBV28 and J usage is TRBJ2-1; 12 bases are a match to TRBD2. Trimming at V came to 3 bases and at J to 2 bases, leaving 5 bases not matched to a gene. The germline gives CDR1 MDHEN, CDR2 SYDVKM. CDR3 length: 17 amino acids.

There are many counts of this clonotype. V is TRBV6-2 or TRBV6-3 and J is TRBJ2-1, with D hard to call. CDR1 is MNHEY and CDR2 is SVGEGT in the germline V gene. V gave up 5 bases and J gave up 5 bases, with 7 bases separating them. The CDR3 sequence is 12 residues long. The CDR3 nucleotides are TGTGCCAGCAGTGAGTCCCACAATGAGCAGTTCTTC. Encoded protein: CASSESHNEQFF.

Regarding this clonotype: A read error may explain this, as a much larger clone is one base away. The chain is built from TRBV18 and TRBJ2-7; 9 nucleotides align to TRBD2. With 2 bases clipped from V and 2 bases from J, the junction kept 4 bases outside the gene matches. The CDR3 is 15 residues long. Germline V gene sequence: CDR1 KGHSH, CDR2 LQKENI. The CDR3 sequence is CASSPFSGGAYEQYF. The CDR3 DNA reads TGTGCCAGCTCACCATTTAGCGGGGGTGCCTACGAGCAGTACTTC. Full variable domain (missing parts from reference TRBV18 and TRBJ2-7): NAGVMQNPRHLVRRRGQEARLRCSPMKGHSHVYWYRQLPEEGLKFMVYLQKENIIDESGMPKERFSAEFPKEGPSILRIQQVVRGDSAAYFCASSPFSGGAYEQYFGPGTRLTVT.

This clonotype came up many times. V and J are TRBV28 and TRBJ1-1; 7 bases align to TRBD1. This CDR3 region has 16 residues. V lost 3 bases to trimming and J lost 5 bases; unmatched junction nucleotides: 12. CDR1 MDHEN and CDR2 SYDVKM come from the germline V gene. The CDR3: CASSFRGRGMGTEAFF. In nucleotides, the CDR3 is TGTGCCAGCAGTTTTCGCGGCAGGGGGATGGGAACTGAAGCTTTCTTT.

V usage is TRBV7-2 and J usage is TRBJ2-3; maybe TRBD2 (5 bases). V gave up 3 bases and J gave up 4 bases, with 17 bases separating them. The germline CDR1 and CDR2 sequences are SGHTA and FQGNSA. The CDR3 extends over 16 amino acids. CDR3 coding DNA: TGTGCCAGCAGCTTTTCCGGGGTGGGTTATGCAGATACGCAGTATTTT. Protein: CASSFSGVGYADTQYF.

V and J are TRBV9 and TRBJ2-3; D remains ambiguous. Germline-derived CDR1 and CDR2 are SGDLS and YYNGEE. This CDR3 comprises 14 residues. Trimming shortened V by 3 bases and J by 7 bases, and 15 bases separated the two germline ends. The CDR3 loop reads CASSGGPTKNTQYF. DNA for the CDR3: TGTGCCAGCAGCGGAGGTCCTACGAAGAATACGCAGTATTTT.

This clonotype occurred a few times. The V call is TRBV12-3 or TRBV12-4, the J call TRBJ2-1; perhaps TRBD1 as D (6 bases). V was shortened by 6 bases and J by 2 bases, with 17 bases between the two germline ends. The CDR3 totals 16 residues. CDR3 sequence reads: CASRWDKMGPYNEQFF. CDR3 sequence (DNA): TGTGCCAGCAGATGGGACAAAATGGGCCCCTACAATGAGCAGTTCTTC.

This clonotype was counted at least ten times. V gene TRBV7-8 combines with J gene TRBJ2-1; TRBD2 matches at 13 bases. Germline V gives CDR1 SGHVS, CDR2 FQNEAQ. V lost 5 bases and J lost 0; bases outside the gene matches: 10. This CDR3 spans 19 amino acids. CDR3 sequence (DNA): TGTGCCAGCAGCAAAAGGACTAGCGGGAGAGGGGGCTCCTACAATGAGCAGTTCTTC. It encodes CASSKRTSGRGGSYNEQFF.

This clonotype was seen ten or more times. The chain joins TRBV20-1 to TRBJ2-3; D is possibly TRBD1 (5 bases). Germline lookup yields CDR1 DFQATT and CDR2 SNEGSKA (reference sequence). Trimming cost V 0 bases and J 3 bases, with 16 bases left between them. The CDR3 extends over 16 amino acids. CDR3 in DNA: TGCAGTGCTAGAGATCCAGGGCGTGTAGGTACAGATACGCAGTATTTT. It specifies CSARDPGRVGTDTQYF.

The chain combines TRBV3-1 with TRBJ2-2; D is possibly TRBD1 (6 bases). Germline values: CDR1 LGHDT, CDR2 YNNKEL (reference sequence). The CDR3 is 17 residues long. V lost 1 base to trimming and J lost 0 bases, with 12 bases between them. CDR3 sequence reads: CASSQGTEAANTGELFF. CDR3 nucleotide sequence: TGTGCCAGCAGCCAAGGGACAGAGGCTGCGAACACCGGGGAGCTGTTTTTT.

This clonotype has a count of ten or more. This sequence joins TRBV7-2 and TRBJ2-5; D perhaps matches TRBD2 (6 bases). The CDR3 extends over 13 amino acids. Germline CDR1 reads SGHTA; CDR2 reads FQGNSA. The germline V and J ends were trimmed by 3 bases and 5 bases, with 10 bases remaining between them. DNA for the CDR3: TGTGCCAGCAGCTTGAATCGGGGGGAGACCCAGTACTTC. It codes for CASSLNRGETQYF.

This clonotype came up many times. The chain combines TRBV20-1 with TRBJ1-1; D not certain. The V gene lost 6 bases and the J gene lost 9 bases, with 14 bases spanning the gap. Germline-derived CDR1 and CDR2 are DFQATT and SNEGSKA (reference sequence). The CDR3 is 11 residues long. CDR3 amino acids: CSAPTRGKAFF. CDR3 nucleotide sequence: TGCAGTGCCCCAACTCGGGGTAAAGCTTTCTTT.

The J gene is TRBJ1-4, the V gene TRBV5-5, with D uncertain. Germline CDR1 is SGHKS and CDR2 is YYEKEE (reference sequence). V was clipped by 4 bases and J by 8 bases, with 18 bases between them. The CDR3 totals 15 residues. CDR3 in amino acids: CASSRRPDPQEKLFF. In nucleotides, the CDR3 is TGTGCCAGCAGCCGTCGGCCCGATCCTCAGGAAAAACTGTTTTTT.

At least ten counts were recorded for this clonotype. The rearrangement joins TRBV12-3 or TRBV12-4 to TRBJ2-3; 7 nucleotides match TRBD1. The CDR3 consists of 16 residues. Trimming took 6 bases from V and 2 from J; bases not matched to a gene: 11. In DNA, the CDR3 is TGTGCCAGCAGGCCGTCACCGGGACAGAACACAGATACGCAGTATTTT. Amino acid sequence: CASRPSPGQNTDTQYF.

There are many counts of this clonotype. For the CDR3, the DNA is TGTGCCAGCAGCGACCGCAGGGGCGCCTACAATCAGCCCCAGCATTTT. Protein sequence: CASSDRRGAYNQPQHF. The chain couples TRBV7-9 to TRBJ1-5; D possibly corresponds to TRBD1 (6 bases). Germline CDR1 is SEHNR and CDR2 is FQNEAQ (reference sequence). V lost 5 bases and J 3 bases, leaving 17 bases between the germline ends. This CDR3 is built from 16 residues.

The sample holds many counts of this clonotype. The CDR3: CASSLLLGGYGYTF. In DNA form, the CDR3 reads TGTGCCAGCAGTTTATTACTCGGGGGGTATGGCTACACCTTC. The V and J genes are TRBV28 and TRBJ1-2; D may be TRBD1 (5 bases). This CDR3 is built from 14 residues. With 1 base removed from V and 5 bases from J, the gap between germline ends came to 11 bases. Per germline, CDR1 MDHEN and CDR2 SYDVKM.

This clonotype was detected ten times or more. The chain combines TRBV7-2 with TRBJ2-7; D might be TRBD1 (6 bases). Germline V gives CDR1 SGHTA, CDR2 FQGNSA. This CDR3 has 13 residues. V lost 6 bases, J lost 2 bases, and 11 bases lay in between. The CDR3 sequence: CASSSTGAYEQYF. The CDR3 DNA follows: TGTGCCAGCAGTTCGACAGGAGCCTACGAGCAGTACTTC. The full variable domain, rest sourced from reference TRBV7-2 and TRBJ2-7, is GAGVSQSPSNKVTEKGKDVELRCDPISGHTALYWYRQSLGQGLEFLIYFQGNSAPDKSGLPSDRFSAERTGGSVSTLTIQRTQQEDSAVYLCASSSTGAYEQYFGPGTRLTVT.

This clonotype was counted at least ten times. The rearrangement links TRBV7-2 to TRBJ2-7; 14 nucleotides align to TRBD2. The V gene's germline CDR1 is SGHTA and CDR2 FQGNSA. The CDR3 spans 16 residues. The trim removed 4 bases at V and 3 bases at J, leaving 5 bases unmatched. The CDR3: CASSSRLAGGHYEQYF. The CDR3 DNA sequence: TGTGCCAGCAGCTCCAGACTAGCGGGAGGGCACTACGAGCAGTACTTC.

Concerning this clonotype itself: A much larger clone sits a single nucleotide away, making a read error possible. J is TRBJ1-5 and V is TRBV7-9; D call uncertain. There are 15 residues in the CDR3. Germline values: CDR1 SEHNR, CDR2 FQNEAQ (reference sequence). The CDR3 region is CASSLGRFSNQSQHF. The CDR3 bases are TGTGCCAGCAGCTTAGGCAGGTTTAGCAATCAGTCCCAGCATTTT.

As for this clonotype: The limits of the CDR3 on the DNA are not certain, so only TCRdb's listed CDR3 is given. This chain links TRBV11-1 with TRBJ2-3; TRBD2, the table's D call, was not compared with the DNA. The germline V gene encodes CDR1 SGHAT and CDR2 FQDESV (reference sequence). The CDR3 is 17 residues long, counting both termini. The CDR3 spells CASSQFWEREVRNTQYF.

This clonotype has ten or more counts. The chain has TRBV7-2 and TRBJ2-5, with 7 bases that match TRBD1. This CDR3 is built from 13 residues. V shed 5 bases, J shed 5 bases, and the junction held 5 bases outside the gene matches. CDR1 is SGHTA, CDR2 FQGNSA, per germline. The CDR3 nucleotides are TGTGCCAGCAGCGTGGACAGGAGGGAGACCCAGTACTTC. This sequence encodes CASSVDRRETQYF.

This clonotype appeared many times. The chain links TRBV5-5 to TRBJ1-1; 7 nucleotides line up with TRBD1. This CDR3 is built from 14 residues. The J segment lost 5 bases and the V segment lost 4 bases, leaving 8 bases of the junction unmatched. Germline CDR1 and CDR2: SGHKS and YYEKEE (reference sequence). The CDR3 nucleotides read TGTGCCAGCAGCCTGATGGCAGGGGGGACTGAAGCTTTCTTT. Residues: CASSLMAGGTEAFF.

The sample holds many counts of this clonotype. The chain combines TRBV7-6 with TRBJ2-3; D not resolved. The CDR3 covers 15 residues. CDR1 SGHVS and CDR2 FNYEAQ come from the germline V gene. V gave up 1 base and J gave up 4 bases, with 12 bases separating them. The CDR3 loop reads CASSLVGGFPDTQYF. DNA for the CDR3: TGTGCCAGCAGCTTAGTCGGTGGGTTTCCAGATACGCAGTATTTT. Full variable domain (missing parts from reference TRBV7-6 and TRBJ2-3): GAGVSQSPRYKVTKRGQDVALRCDPISGHVSLYWYRQALGQGPEFLTYFNYEAQQDKSGLPNDRFSAERPEGSISTLTIQRTEQRDSAMYRCASSLVGGFPDTQYFGPGTRLTVL.